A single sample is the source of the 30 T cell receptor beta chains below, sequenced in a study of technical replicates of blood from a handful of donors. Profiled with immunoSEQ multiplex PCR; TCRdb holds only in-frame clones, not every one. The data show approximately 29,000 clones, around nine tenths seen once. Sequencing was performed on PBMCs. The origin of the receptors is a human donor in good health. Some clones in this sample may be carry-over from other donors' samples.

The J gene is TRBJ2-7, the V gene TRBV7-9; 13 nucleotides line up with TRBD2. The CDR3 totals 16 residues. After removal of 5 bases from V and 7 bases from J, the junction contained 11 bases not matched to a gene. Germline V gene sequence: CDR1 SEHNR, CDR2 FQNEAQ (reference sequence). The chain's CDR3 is CASSVWGTSGAGEQYF. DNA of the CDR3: TGTGCCAGCAGCGTTTGGGGGACTAGCGGGGCAGGAGAGCAGTACTTC.

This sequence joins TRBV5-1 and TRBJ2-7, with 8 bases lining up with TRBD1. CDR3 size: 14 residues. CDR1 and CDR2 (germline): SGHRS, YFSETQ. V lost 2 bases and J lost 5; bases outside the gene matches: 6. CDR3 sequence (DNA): TGCGCCAGCAGCTTCCGGGACAGGAGGGACGAGCAGTACTTC. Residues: CASSFRDRRDEQYF.

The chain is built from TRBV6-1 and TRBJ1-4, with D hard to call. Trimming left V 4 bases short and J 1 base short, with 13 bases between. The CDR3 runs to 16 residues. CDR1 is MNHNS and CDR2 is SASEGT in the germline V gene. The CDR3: CASSGSLQLTNEKLFF. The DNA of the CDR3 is TGTGCCAGCAGTGGCTCATTACAGCTAACTAATGAAAAACTGTTTTTT.

CDR3 DNA: TGCAGCGTTATGACCAACGGGGAGCAGTACTTC. The encoded protein is CSVMTNGEQYF. The chain recombines TRBV29-1 with TRBJ2-7, with no clear D. CDR3 length: 11 amino acids. Germline V gives CDR1 SQVTM, CDR2 ANQGSEA. The germline V and J ends were trimmed by 5 bases and 7 bases, with 12 bases remaining between them.

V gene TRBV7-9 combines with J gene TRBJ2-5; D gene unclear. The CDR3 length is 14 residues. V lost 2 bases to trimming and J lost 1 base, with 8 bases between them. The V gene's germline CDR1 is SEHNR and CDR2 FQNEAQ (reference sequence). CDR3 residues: CASSLFGSQETQYF. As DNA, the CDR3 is TGTGCCAGCAGCTTATTCGGGTCCCAAGAGACCCAGTACTTC. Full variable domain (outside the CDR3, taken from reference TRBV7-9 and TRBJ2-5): DTGVSQNPRHKITKRGQNVTFRCDPISEHNRLYWYRQTLGQGPEFLTYFQNEAQLEKSRLLSDRFSAERPKGSFSTLEIQRTEQGDSAMYLCASSLFGSQETQYFGPGTRLLVL.

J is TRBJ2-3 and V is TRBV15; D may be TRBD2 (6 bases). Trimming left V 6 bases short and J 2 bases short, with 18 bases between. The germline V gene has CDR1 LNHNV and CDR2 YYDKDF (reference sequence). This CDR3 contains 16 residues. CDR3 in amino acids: CATRNLPGLFTDTQYF. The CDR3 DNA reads TGTGCCACCAGAAACCTACCGGGACTCTTCACAGATACGCAGTATTTT.

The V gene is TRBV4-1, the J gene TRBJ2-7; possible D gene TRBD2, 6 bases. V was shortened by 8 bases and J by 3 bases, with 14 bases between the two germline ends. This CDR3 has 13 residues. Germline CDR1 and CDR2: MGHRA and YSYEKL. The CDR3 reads CASSGVRNYEQYF. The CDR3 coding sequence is TGCGCCAGCTCGGGGGTACGGAACTACGAGCAGTACTTC.

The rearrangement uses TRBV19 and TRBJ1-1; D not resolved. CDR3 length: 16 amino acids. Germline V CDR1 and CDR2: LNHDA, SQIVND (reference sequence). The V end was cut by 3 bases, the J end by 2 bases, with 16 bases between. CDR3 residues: CASSMGSAGTNTEAFF. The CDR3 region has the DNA TGTGCCAGTAGTATGGGCTCAGCAGGAACAAACACTGAAGCTTTCTTT.

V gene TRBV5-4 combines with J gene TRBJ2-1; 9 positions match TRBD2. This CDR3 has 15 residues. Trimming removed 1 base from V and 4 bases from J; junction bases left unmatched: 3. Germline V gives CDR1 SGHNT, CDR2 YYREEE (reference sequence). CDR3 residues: CASSLNSGGYNEQFF. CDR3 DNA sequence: TGTGCCAGCAGCTTGAATAGCGGGGGATACAATGAGCAGTTCTTC.

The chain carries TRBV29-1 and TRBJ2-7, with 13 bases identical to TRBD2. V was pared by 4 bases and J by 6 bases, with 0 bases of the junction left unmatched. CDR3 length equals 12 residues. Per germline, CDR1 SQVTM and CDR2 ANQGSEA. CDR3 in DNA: TGCAGCGTTGGACTAGCGGGAGGCGAGCAGTACTTC. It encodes CSVGLAGGEQYF.

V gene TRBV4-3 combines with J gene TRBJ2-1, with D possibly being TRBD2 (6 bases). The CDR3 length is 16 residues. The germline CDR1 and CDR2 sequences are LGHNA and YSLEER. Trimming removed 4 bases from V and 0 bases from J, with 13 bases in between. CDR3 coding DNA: TGCGCCAGCAGCCTAGCGGCGGAGAGCTCCTACAATGAGCAGTTCTTC. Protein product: CASSLAAESSYNEQFF.

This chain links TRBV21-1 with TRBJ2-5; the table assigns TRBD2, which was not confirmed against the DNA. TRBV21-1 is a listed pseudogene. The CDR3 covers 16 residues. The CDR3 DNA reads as TGTGCCAGCAGCAATCGGAAGGTTACACGGGGGGAGACCCAGTACTTC. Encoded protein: CASSNRKVTRGETQYF.

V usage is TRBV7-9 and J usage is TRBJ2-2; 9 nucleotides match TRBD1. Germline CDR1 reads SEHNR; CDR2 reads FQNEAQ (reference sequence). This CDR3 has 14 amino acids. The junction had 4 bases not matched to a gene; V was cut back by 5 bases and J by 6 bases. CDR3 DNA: TGTGCCAGCAGCCTCCGGGACAGGGCCGGGGAGCTGTTTTTT. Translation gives CASSLRDRAGELFF.

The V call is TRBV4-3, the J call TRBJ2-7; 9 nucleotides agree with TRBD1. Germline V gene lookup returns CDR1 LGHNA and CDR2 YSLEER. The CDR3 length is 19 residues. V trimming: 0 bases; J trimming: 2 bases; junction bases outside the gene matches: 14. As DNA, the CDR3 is TGCGCCAGCAGCCAAGATACCAATCTTCCCGGGACAGGGACCTACGAGCAGTACTTC. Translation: CASSQDTNLPGTGTYEQYF.

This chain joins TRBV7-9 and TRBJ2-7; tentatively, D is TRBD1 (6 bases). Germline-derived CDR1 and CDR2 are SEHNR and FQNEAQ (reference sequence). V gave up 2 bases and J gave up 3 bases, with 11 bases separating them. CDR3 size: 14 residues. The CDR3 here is CASSLRAQGYEQYF. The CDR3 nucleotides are TGTGCCAGCAGCTTAAGAGCACAGGGCTACGAGCAGTACTTC.

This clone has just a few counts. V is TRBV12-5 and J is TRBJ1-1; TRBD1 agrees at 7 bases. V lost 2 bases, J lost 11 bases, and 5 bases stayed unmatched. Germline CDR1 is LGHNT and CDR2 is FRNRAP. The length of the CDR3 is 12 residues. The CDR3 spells CASGLTFRGAFF. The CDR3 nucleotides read TGTGCTAGTGGTTTGACGTTCAGGGGGGCTTTCTTT.

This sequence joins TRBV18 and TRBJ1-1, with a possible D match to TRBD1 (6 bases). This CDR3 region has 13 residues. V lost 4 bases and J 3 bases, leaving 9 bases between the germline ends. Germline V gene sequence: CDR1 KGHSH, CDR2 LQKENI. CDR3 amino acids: CASSLYRDTEAFF. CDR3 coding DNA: TGTGCCAGCTCACTGTACAGGGACACTGAAGCTTTCTTT.

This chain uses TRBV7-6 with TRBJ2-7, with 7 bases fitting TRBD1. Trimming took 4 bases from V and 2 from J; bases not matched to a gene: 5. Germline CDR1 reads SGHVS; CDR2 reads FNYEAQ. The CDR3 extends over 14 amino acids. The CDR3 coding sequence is TGTGCCAGCAGCTCGTTGGACAGGACCTACGAGCAGTACTTC. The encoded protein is CASSSLDRTYEQYF.

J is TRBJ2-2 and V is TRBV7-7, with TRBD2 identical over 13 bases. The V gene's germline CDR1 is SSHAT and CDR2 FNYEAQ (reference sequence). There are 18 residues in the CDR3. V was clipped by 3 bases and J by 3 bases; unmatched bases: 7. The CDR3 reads CASSLGLAGRGDTGELFF. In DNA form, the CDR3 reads TGTGCCAGCAGCTTGGGACTAGCGGGGAGGGGAGACACCGGGGAGCTGTTTTTT.

The CDR3 DNA follows: TGTGCCAGCAGTTGGGGGGAATCACCCCTCCACTTT. Protein sequence: CASSWGESPLHF. The V gene is TRBV6-6, the J gene TRBJ1-6; TRBD1 might be the D (5 bases). V was trimmed by 4 bases and J by 10 bases, leaving 8 bases between them. The CDR3 runs 12 residues. Germline V gene lookup returns CDR1 MNHNY and CDR2 SVGAGI (reference sequence).

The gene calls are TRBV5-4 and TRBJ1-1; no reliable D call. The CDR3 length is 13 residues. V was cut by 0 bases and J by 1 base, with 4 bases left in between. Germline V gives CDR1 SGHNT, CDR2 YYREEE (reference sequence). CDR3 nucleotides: TGTGCCAGCAGCTTGGTGGCGAACACTGAAGCTTTCTTT. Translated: CASSLVANTEAFF. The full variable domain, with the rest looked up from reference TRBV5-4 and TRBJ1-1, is ETGVTQSPTHLIKTRGQQVTLRCSSQSGHNTVSWYQQALGQGPQFIFQYYREEENGRGNFPPRFSGLQFPNYSSELNVNALELDDSALYLCASSLVANTEAFFGQGTRLTVV.

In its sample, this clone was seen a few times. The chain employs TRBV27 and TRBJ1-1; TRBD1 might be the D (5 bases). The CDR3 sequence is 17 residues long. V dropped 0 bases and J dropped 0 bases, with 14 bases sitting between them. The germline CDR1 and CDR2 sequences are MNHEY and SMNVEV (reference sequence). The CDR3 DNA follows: TGTGCCAGCAGTTTATCCAGGGTAAGGTTAATGAACACTGAAGCTTTCTTT. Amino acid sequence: CASSLSRVRLMNTEAFF.

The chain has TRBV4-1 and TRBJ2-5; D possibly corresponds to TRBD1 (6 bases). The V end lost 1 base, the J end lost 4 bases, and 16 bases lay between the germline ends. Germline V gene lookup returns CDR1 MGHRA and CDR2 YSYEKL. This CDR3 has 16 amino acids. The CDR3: CASSQGRTQGSETQYF. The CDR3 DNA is TGCGCCAGCAGCCAAGGGAGGACGCAGGGGTCAGAGACCCAGTACTTC.

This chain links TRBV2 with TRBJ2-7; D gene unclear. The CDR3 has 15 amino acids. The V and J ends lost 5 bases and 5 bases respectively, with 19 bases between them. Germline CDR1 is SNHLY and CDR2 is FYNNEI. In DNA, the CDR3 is TGTGCCAGCAGTCCGTCGGGTCGTACTTTCGACGAGCAGTACTTC. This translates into CASSPSGRTFDEQYF. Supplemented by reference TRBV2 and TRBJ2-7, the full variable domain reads EPEVTQTPSHQVTQMGQEVILRCVPISNHLYFYWYRQILGQKVEFLVSFYNNEISEKSEIFDDQFSVERPDGSNFTLKIRSTKLEDSAMYFCASSPSGRTFDEQYFGPGTRLTVT.

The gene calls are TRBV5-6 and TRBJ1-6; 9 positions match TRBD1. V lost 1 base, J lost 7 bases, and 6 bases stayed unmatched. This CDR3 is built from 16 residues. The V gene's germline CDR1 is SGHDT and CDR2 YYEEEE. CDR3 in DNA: TGTGCCAGCAGCTTGCTGGGACAGGGTTACAATTCACCCCTCCACTTT. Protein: CASSLLGQGYNSPLHF.

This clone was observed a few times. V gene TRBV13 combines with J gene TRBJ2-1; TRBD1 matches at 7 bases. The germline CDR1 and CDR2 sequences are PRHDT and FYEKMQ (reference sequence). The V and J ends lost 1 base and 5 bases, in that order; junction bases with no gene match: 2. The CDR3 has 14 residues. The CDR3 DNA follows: TGTGCCAGCAGCTTAGAAGGGACAGACAATGAGCAGTTCTTC. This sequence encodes CASSLEGTDNEQFF.

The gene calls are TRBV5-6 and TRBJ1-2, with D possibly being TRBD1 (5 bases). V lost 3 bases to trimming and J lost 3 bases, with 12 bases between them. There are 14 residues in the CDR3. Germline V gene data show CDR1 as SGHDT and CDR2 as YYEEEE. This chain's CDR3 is CASSSWTPYYGYTF. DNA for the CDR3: TGTGCCAGCAGCTCATGGACACCTTACTATGGCTACACCTTC.

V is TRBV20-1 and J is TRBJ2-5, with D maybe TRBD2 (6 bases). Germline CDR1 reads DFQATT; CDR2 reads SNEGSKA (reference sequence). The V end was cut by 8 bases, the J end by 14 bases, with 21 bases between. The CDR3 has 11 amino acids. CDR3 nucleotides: TGCAGTCTCAATCGGGGACTGTCATCCTACTTC. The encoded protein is CSLNRGLSSYF.

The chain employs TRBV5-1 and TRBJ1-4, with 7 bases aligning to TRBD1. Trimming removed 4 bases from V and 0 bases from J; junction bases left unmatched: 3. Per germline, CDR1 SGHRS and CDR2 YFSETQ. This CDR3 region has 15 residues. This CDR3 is CASSIGTATNEKLFF. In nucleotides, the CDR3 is TGCGCCAGCAGCATTGGGACAGCAACTAATGAAAAACTGTTTTTT.

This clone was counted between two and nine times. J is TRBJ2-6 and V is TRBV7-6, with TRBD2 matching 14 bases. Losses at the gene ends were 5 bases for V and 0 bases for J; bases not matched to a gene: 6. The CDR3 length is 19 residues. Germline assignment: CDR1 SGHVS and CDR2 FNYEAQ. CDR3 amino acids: CASSHLTSGRASGANVLTF. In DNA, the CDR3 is TGTGCCAGCAGCCACCTGACTAGCGGGAGGGCCTCTGGGGCCAACGTCCTGACTTTC. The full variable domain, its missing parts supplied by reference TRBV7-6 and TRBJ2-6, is GAGVSQSPRYKVTKRGQDVALRCDPISGHVSLYWYRQALGQGPEFLTYFNYEAQQDKSGLPNDRFSAERPEGSISTLTIQRTEQRDSAMYRCASSHLTSGRASGANVLTFGAGSRLTVL.